These 9 T cell receptor beta chains came from one sample sequenced in a study of shared clonotypes between healthy human individuals. Clones were read by immunoSEQ multiplex PCR, and TCRdb kept only the in-frame ones, dropping some. The sample contains about 2.4 million clones, 80% to 95% of which appear only once. The sequencing input was naive CD4+ T cells from PBMCs. Subset: CD45RA+ positively selected. Receptor source: a man in his late teens or twenties in good health. Some clones in this sample may be carry-over from other donors' samples.

V usage is TRBV28 and J usage is TRBJ2-3, with D maybe TRBD2 (6 bases). V was pared by 6 bases and J by 6 bases, with 19 bases between. Per the germline V gene, CDR1 is MDHEN and CDR2 is SYDVKM. The length of the CDR3 is 15 residues. The CDR3 protein is CASSQAGSAGDTQYF. In DNA form, the CDR3 reads TGTGCCAGCAGCCAAGCGGGCTCCGCAGGGGATACGCAGTATTTT.

The chain uses TRBV4-3 and TRBJ2-5, with 9 nucleotides matching TRBD1. Germline V gene data show CDR1 as LGHNA and CDR2 as YSLEER. The CDR3 is made up of 15 amino acids. The trim removed 4 bases at V and 5 bases at J, leaving 8 bases unmatched. This CDR3 is CASSPITGTGETQYF. CDR3 bases: TGCGCCAGCAGCCCCATAACCGGGACAGGGGAGACCCAGTACTTC.

This chain uses TRBV6-5 with TRBJ1-2, with D maybe TRBD1 (5 bases). The CDR3 is made up of 16 amino acids. CDR1 MNHEY and CDR2 SVGAGI come from the germline V gene. V was trimmed by 2 bases and J by 4 bases, leaving 17 bases between them. CDR3 nucleotide sequence: TGTGCCAGCAGTTACACACGACAGACTACAGCCTATGGCTACACCTTC. This sequence encodes CASSYTRQTTAYGYTF.

V is TRBV28 and J is TRBJ2-1; 9 nucleotides match TRBD1. This CDR3 spans 16 amino acids. V dropped 4 bases and J dropped 5; count of bases not matched to a gene: 9. From germline, CDR1 is MDHEN and CDR2 SYDVKM. CDR3 region: CASSSPGQGPNNEQFF. CDR3 bases: TGTGCCAGCAGTTCCCCGGGACAGGGTCCGAACAATGAGCAGTTCTTC.

CDR3 sequence reads: CASSAFPGLAVRVSYEQYF. CDR3 in DNA: TGCGCCAGCAGTGCGTTTCCGGGACTAGCGGTTCGAGTCTCCTACGAGCAGTACTTC. The chain links TRBV10-1 to TRBJ2-7, with 11 bases aligning to TRBD2. V was pared by 4 bases and J by 0 bases, with 14 bases of the junction left unmatched. The CDR3 runs to 19 residues. Germline V gives CDR1 WNHNN, CDR2 SYGVQD (reference sequence).

V gene TRBV28 combines with J gene TRBJ1-1; no clear D gene. The CDR3 extends over 17 amino acids. Trimming took 5 bases from V and 4 from J, leaving 23 bases between them. The germline gives CDR1 MDHEN, CDR2 SYDVKM. The CDR3 here is CASSLGAHSPNGTEAFF. In DNA form, the CDR3 reads TGTGCCAGCAGTCTGGGAGCCCACTCGCCGAACGGCACTGAAGCTTTCTTT.

This clone is a singleton in its sample. The rearrangement joins TRBV30 to TRBJ2-7; 15 bases line up with TRBD2. The germline CDR1 and CDR2 sequences are GTSNPN and SVGIG (reference sequence). This CDR3 is 17 amino acids long. V was clipped by 0 bases and J by 5 bases; unmatched bases: 8. CDR3 protein: CAWSVLWTSGRVHEQYF. In nucleotides, the CDR3 is TGTGCCTGGAGTGTACTGTGGACTAGCGGGAGGGTGCACGAGCAGTACTTC.

This clone was detected once. This sequence joins TRBV5-1 and TRBJ2-7; 11 nucleotides match TRBD2. With V trimmed by 4 bases and J by 3 bases, 9 bases remained unmatched. Germline loops: CDR1 SGHRS, CDR2 YFSETQ. This CDR3 is built from 16 residues. CDR3 loop: CASSPHSSGGNYEQYF. The CDR3, as DNA: TGCGCCAGCAGCCCGCACTCTAGCGGGGGGAACTACGAGCAGTACTTC. The variable domain in full, completed from reference TRBV5-1 and TRBJ2-7, reads KAGVTQTPRYLIKTRGQQVTLSCSPISGHRSVSWYQQTPGQGLQFLFEYFSETQRNKGNFPGRFSGRQFSNSRSEMNVSTLELGDSALYLCASSPHSSGGNYEQYFGPGTRLTVT.

This clone was seen only a few times. The gene calls are TRBV5-4 and TRBJ2-2; D not resolved. Germline V gene lookup returns CDR1 SGHNT and CDR2 YYREEE (reference sequence). V dropped 3 bases and J dropped 3 bases, with 12 bases sitting between them. CDR3 length: 15 amino acids. This CDR3 reads CASSSGRVDTGELFF. CDR3 nucleotides: TGTGCCAGCAGCTCGGGTAGGGTTGACACCGGGGAGCTGTTTTTT.